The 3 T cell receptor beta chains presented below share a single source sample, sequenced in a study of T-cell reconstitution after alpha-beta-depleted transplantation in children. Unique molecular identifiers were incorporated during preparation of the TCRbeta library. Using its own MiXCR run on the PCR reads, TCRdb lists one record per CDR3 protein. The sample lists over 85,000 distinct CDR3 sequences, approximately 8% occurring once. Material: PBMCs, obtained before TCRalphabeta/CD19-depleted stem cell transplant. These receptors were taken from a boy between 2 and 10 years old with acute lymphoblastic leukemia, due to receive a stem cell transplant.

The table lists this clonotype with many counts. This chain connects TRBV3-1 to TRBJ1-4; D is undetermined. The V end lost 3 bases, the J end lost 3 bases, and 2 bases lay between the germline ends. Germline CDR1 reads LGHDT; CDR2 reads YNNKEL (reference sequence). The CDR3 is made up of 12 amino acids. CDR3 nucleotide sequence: TGTGCCAGCAGCCAGTCTAATGAAAAACTGTTTTTT. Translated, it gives CASSQSNEKLFF.

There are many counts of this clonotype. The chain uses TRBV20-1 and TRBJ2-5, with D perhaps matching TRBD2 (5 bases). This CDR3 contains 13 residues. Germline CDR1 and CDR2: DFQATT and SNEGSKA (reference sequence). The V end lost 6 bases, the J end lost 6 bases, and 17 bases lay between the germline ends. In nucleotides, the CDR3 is TGCAGTGCCCCCCCGTCCGGGGAAAAGACCCAGTACTTC. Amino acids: CSAPPSGEKTQYF.

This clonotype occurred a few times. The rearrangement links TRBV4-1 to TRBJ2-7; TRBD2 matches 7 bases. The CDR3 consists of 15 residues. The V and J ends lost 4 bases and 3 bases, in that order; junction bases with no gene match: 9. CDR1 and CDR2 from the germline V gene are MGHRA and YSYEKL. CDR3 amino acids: CASSRRWGGGYEQYF. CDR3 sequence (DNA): TGCGCCAGCAGCCGAAGATGGGGGGGTGGCTACGAGCAGTACTTC.